Listed here are 9 T cell receptor beta chains from one sample, sequenced in a study of long-term antiretroviral therapy in people with HIV. They ran version v3.0 of the immunoSEQ assay at survey level. Some clones are missing from TCRdb's copy, which holds only in-frame ones; the method was immunoSEQ multiplex PCR. The table lists some 30,000 clones, about 97% of them singletons. The sequencing here drew on unsorted PBMCs, taken 7.6 years after starting antiretroviral therapy. These receptors came from a man aged 25-40 years with HIV.

CDR3: CASSRDEENEQYF. The DNA of the CDR3 is TGTGCCAGCAGCCGGGACGAGGAGAACGAGCAGTACTTC. This rearrangement joins TRBV5-6 to TRBJ2-7; D tentatively fits TRBD1 or TRBD2 (5 bases each). V was clipped by 4 bases and J by 5 bases, with 13 bases between them. Germline V CDR1 and CDR2: SGHDT, YYEEEE. The CDR3 spans 13 residues.

The chain uses TRBV15 and TRBJ2-2; 11 bases agree with TRBD2. From germline, CDR1 is LNHNV and CDR2 YYDKDF (reference sequence). V gave up 0 bases and J gave up 6 bases; unmatched junction bases: 3. This CDR3 comprises 16 residues. The CDR3 spells CATSRDAGLAAGELFF. The CDR3 region has the DNA TGTGCCACCAGCAGAGATGCGGGACTAGCGGCCGGGGAGCTGTTTTTT. Full variable domain (outside the CDR3, taken from reference TRBV15 and TRBJ2-2): DAMVIQNPRYQVTQFGKPVTLSCSQTLNHNVMYWYQQKSSQAPKLLFHYYDKDFNNEADTPDNFQSRRPNTSFCFLDIRSPGLGDTAMYLCATSRDAGLAAGELFFGEGSRLTVL.

This chain uses TRBV2 with TRBJ2-7; 8 bases line up with TRBD2. Germline values: CDR1 SNHLY, CDR2 FYNNEI. The CDR3 is made up of 15 amino acids. V shed 0 bases and J 3 bases; nucleotides not matched to a gene: 4. CDR3 sequence: CASSEAAGANYEQYF. The CDR3 DNA sequence: TGTGCCAGCAGTGAAGCAGCGGGGGCGAACTACGAGCAGTACTTC.

The rearrangement links TRBV4-1 to TRBJ2-3; no firm D call. The CDR3 totals 13 residues. Trimming took 4 bases from V and 8 from J, leaving 13 bases between them. The germline gives CDR1 MGHRA, CDR2 YSYEKL. CDR3 in DNA: TGCGCCAGCAGCCGCGTCGGAGTTGGTACGCAGTATTTT. Translated, it gives CASSRVGVGTQYF.

The genes are TRBV2 and TRBJ2-1; no clear D gene. Germline-derived CDR1 and CDR2 are SNHLY and FYNNEI. Deletions cut 4 bases from V and 0 bases from J, with 10 bases between. The CDR3 contains 15 residues. CDR3 loop: CASSAEISSYNEQFF. In nucleotides, the CDR3 is TGTGCCAGCAGTGCTGAGATTAGCTCCTACAATGAGCAGTTCTTC. The full variable domain, in which reference TRBV2 and TRBJ2-1 provide the parts outside the CDR3, is EPEVTQTPSHQVTQMGQEVILRCVPISNHLYFYWYRQILGQKVEFLVSFYNNEISEKSEIFDDQFSVERPDGSNFTLKIRSTKLEDSAMYFCASSAEISSYNEQFFGPGTRLTVL.

Here the CDR3 DNA reads TGTGCCTGGAGTGTAAAGGGATTTAGGGGGAACACCGGGGAGCTGTTTTTT. Protein sequence: CAWSVKGFRGNTGELFF. The rearrangement joins TRBV30 to TRBJ2-2, with a tentative D call TRBD1 (5 bases). The V gene's germline CDR1 is GTSNPN and CDR2 SVGIG (reference sequence). This CDR3 has 17 residues. V was shortened by 0 bases and J by 1 base, with 15 bases between the two germline ends.

The gene calls are TRBV5-1 and TRBJ1-1, with D perhaps TRBD1 (6 bases). This CDR3 spans 14 amino acids. Germline CDR1 and CDR2: SGHRS and YFSETQ. V gave up 1 base and J gave up 5 bases, with 12 bases separating them. CDR3 in amino acids: CASSLMGRGTEAFF. The CDR3, as DNA: TGCGCCAGCAGCTTGATGGGCAGGGGTACTGAAGCTTTCTTT. Looking up the rest from reference TRBV5-1 and TRBJ1-1 gives the full variable domain: KAGVTQTPRYLIKTRGQQVTLSCSPISGHRSVSWYQQTPGQGLQFLFEYFSETQRNKGNFPGRFSGRQFSNSRSEMNVSTLELGDSALYLCASSLMGRGTEAFFGQGTRLTVV.

This rearrangement joins TRBV6-5 to TRBJ2-1; D not certain. CDR1 and CDR2 (germline): MNHEY, SVGAGI. V lost 2 bases and J 7 bases, leaving 12 bases between the germline ends. CDR3 length: 14 residues. CDR3: CASSYTELGNEQFF. The CDR3 nucleotides read TGTGCCAGCAGTTACACAGAACTGGGGAATGAGCAGTTCTTC.

This rearrangement joins TRBV7-6 to TRBJ2-7, with a weak D call TRBD1 (5 bases). Germline lookup yields CDR1 SGHVS and CDR2 FNYEAQ. This CDR3 is built from 13 residues. Trimming took 3 bases from V and 3 from J, leaving 9 bases between them. The CDR3 region has the DNA TGTGCCAGCAGCTTGGGGCCAGGCTACGAGCAGTACTTC. It encodes CASSLGPGYEQYF.